This record concerns one TCR beta chain sequence. The antigen remains unidentified. The CDR3 contains 13 residues. V shed 0 bases and J shed 6 bases, with 7 bases lying between them. The germline CDR1 and CDR2 sequences are SGDLS and YYNGEE. These data originate in a study of cytomegalovirus exposure and HLA in healthy donors. Study-wide results and caveats: There were reportedly fewer N-insertions in an Asian-associated ancestry cluster than the roughly 670-donor mean, in a later analysis.

The PCR was carried out with 60 Vbeta primers and 13 Jbeta primers. Study processing details: An analysis that came later counted roughly 80 million unique TCR beta chains, 9 million to 12 million shared. The data were produced by immunoSEQ multiplex PCR, yet TCRdb's version contains in-frame clones alone and is incomplete. The DNA was the basis for D and trimming; V, J and clone size are from that table. The table lists around 140,000 clones, just under 85% of them singletons, with around a tenth in the top ten. V and J are TRBV9 and TRBJ2-1; D call uncertain. The TCR was taken from a woman in her sixties in good health and CMV-seropositive. Sample: PBMCs. For the CDR3, the DNA is TGTGCCAGCAGCGTAGATTCCGTCAATGAGCAGTTCTTC. Residues: CASSVDSVNEQFF.